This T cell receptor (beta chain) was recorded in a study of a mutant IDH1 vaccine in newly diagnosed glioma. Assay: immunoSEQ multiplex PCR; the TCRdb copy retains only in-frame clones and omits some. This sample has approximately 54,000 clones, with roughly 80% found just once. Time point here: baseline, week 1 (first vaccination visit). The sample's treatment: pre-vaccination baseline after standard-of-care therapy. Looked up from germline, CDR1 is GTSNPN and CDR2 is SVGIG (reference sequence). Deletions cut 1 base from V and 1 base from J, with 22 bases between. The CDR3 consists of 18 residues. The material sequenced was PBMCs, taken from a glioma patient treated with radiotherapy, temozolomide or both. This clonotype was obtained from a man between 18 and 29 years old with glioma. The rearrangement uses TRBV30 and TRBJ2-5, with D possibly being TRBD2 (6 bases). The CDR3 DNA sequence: TGTGCCTGGAGTGGCCCACCACCTAGACTAGTTGGCCAAGAGACCCAGTACTTC. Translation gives CAWSGPPPRLVGQETQYF. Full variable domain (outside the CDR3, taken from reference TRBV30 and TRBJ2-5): SQTIHQWPATLVQPVGSPLSLECTVEGTSNPNLYWYRQAAGRGLQLLFYSVGIGQISSEVPQNLSASRPQDRQFILSSKKLLLSDSGFYLCAWSGPPPRLVGQETQYFGPGTRLLVL.